The 13 T cell receptor beta chains below were found in one sample sequenced in a study of T cells after yellow fever vaccination. TCRdb fed the 5' RACE reads into MiXCR, producing one record per CDR3 protein. In the table there are 450,000 to 600,000 distinct CDR3 sequences, about a sixth of which are singletons. The material sequenced was PBMCs, taken 4 to 6 days after the first yellow fever vaccination. The source is a man between 18 and 29 years old who received the YFV17D yellow fever vaccine.

The rearrangement links TRBV25-1 to TRBJ2-5; D possibly uses TRBD1 or TRBD2 (7 bases each). This CDR3 region has 16 residues. The germline V and J ends were trimmed by 5 bases and 2 bases, with 18 bases remaining between them. Germline-derived CDR1 and CDR2 are MGHDK and SYGVNS. The CDR3 nucleotides are TGTGCCAGCAGTAATAGACAGGGAGGGGGTCAAGAGACCCAGTACTTC. This translates into CASSNRQGGGQETQYF.

The chain has TRBV27 and TRBJ2-5; 11 positions match TRBD2. Germline CDR1 reads MNHEY; CDR2 reads SMNVEV (reference sequence). This CDR3 region has 14 residues. The J segment lost 8 bases and the V segment lost 8 bases, leaving 10 bases of the junction unmatched. CDR3 bases: TGTGCCAGCTTGCCTAGCGGGGGGTGGGGAACCCAGTACTTC. Translating gives CASLPSGGWGTQYF.

The rearrangement links TRBV5-5 to TRBJ1-1; D is unclear. CDR1 is SGHKS and CDR2 is YYEKEE in the germline V gene (reference sequence). This CDR3 comprises 12 residues. Trimming removed 1 base at V and 11 bases at J, with 12 bases between. CDR3 in DNA: TGTGCCAGCAGCTTGTGGGGTGTTGAGGCTTTCTTT. Translating gives CASSLWGVEAFF.

This clonotype occurred a few times. Its ends do not fully match the called genes, so a read error is possible. The rearrangement uses TRBV27 and TRBJ2-7, with D tentatively TRBD2 (5 bases). The CDR3 loop spans 14 amino acids. CDR1 is MNHEY and CDR2 is SMNVEV in the germline V gene (reference sequence). In DNA, the CDR3 is TGTGCCAGCCGTTTGATGACTAATTCCTACGAGCAGTACTTC. Amino acid sequence: CASRLMTNSYEQYF.

About this clonotype: Possible read error: a much larger clone is one base away. V is TRBV7-2 and J is TRBJ1-5; D possibly corresponds to TRBD1 (6 bases). Trimming took off 5 bases at V and 0 bases at J, with 14 bases between the two ends. Germline CDR1 is SGHTA and CDR2 is FQGNSA. The CDR3 sequence is 16 residues long. CDR3 DNA: TGTGCCAGCAGCATCGGAGGGGGGCGTAGCAATCAGCCCCAGCATTTT. Translating it yields CASSIGGGRSNQPQHF.

This clonotype was counted only a few times. This chain uses TRBV30 with TRBJ2-7; D might be TRBD2 (5 bases). Trimming removed 3 bases from V and 3 bases from J, with 9 bases in between. Germline V gene lookup returns CDR1 GTSNPN and CDR2 SVGIG (reference sequence). The CDR3 runs to 12 residues. In DNA, the CDR3 is TGTGCCTGGAGGACTCGGGGCTACGAGCAGTACTTC. Amino acid sequence: CAWRTRGYEQYF.

The gene calls are TRBV3-1 and TRBJ2-1, with D possibly matching TRBD1 (6 bases). The CDR3 contains 15 residues. Germline lookup yields CDR1 LGHDT and CDR2 YNNKEL (reference sequence). Trimming shortened V by 5 bases and J by 4 bases, and 15 bases separated the two germline ends. CDR3 sequence (DNA): TGTGCCAGCAGCATTGATCTGGGGGCATACAATGAGCAGTTCTTC. This sequence encodes CASSIDLGAYNEQFF.

This clonotype came up once. The chain uses TRBV4-1 and TRBJ2-5, with D possibly matching TRBD2 (6 bases). Trimming took 0 bases from V and 2 from J, leaving 16 bases between them. The CDR3 sequence is 17 residues long. The germline gives CDR1 MGHRA, CDR2 YSYEKL. CDR3 loop: CASSQEGRGALQETQYF. The CDR3 DNA follows: TGCGCCAGCAGCCAAGAAGGGCGCGGGGCCTTGCAAGAGACCCAGTACTTC.

This clonotype has only a few counts. The chain couples TRBV5-1 to TRBJ2-1, with a possible D match to TRBD1 (7 bases). Germline V gene sequence: CDR1 SGHRS, CDR2 YFSETQ. Between the trimmed V and J ends, which lost 7 bases and 8 bases, there was a span of 22 bases. The CDR3 spans 15 residues. The CDR3, as DNA: TGCGCCAGCTCTATCTTCCAGGGGGGTCGCGATGAGCAGTTCTTC. Amino acids: CASSIFQGGRDEQFF.

This clonotype was seen only a few times. The gene calls are TRBV20-1 and TRBJ2-5; 10 bases align to TRBD2. Germline V lookup: CDR1 DFQATT, CDR2 SNEGSKA (reference sequence). The J segment lost 4 bases and the V segment lost 6 bases, leaving 5 bases of the junction unmatched. This CDR3 is 13 amino acids long. The chain's CDR3 is CSAAGGAPETQYF. The CDR3 nucleotides are TGCAGTGCAGCGGGGGGGGCCCCAGAGACCCAGTACTTC.

This clonotype was detected many times. The CDR3, as DNA: TGTGCCTGGAGTCGAGGAGCGGGGGGGTTAACAGATACGCAGTATTTT. Its protein is CAWSRGAGGLTDTQYF. The chain combines TRBV30 with TRBJ2-3, with 10 bases matching TRBD2. Germline V lookup: CDR1 GTSNPN, CDR2 SVGIG (reference sequence). The CDR3 loop spans 16 amino acids. Trimming took 2 bases from V and 3 from J; bases not matched to a gene: 8.

This chain uses TRBV3-1 with TRBJ2-1; D is perhaps TRBD2 (7 bases). Germline values: CDR1 LGHDT, CDR2 YNNKEL (reference sequence). Trimming left V 2 bases short and J 2 bases short, with 10 bases between. This CDR3 spans 15 amino acids. The chain's CDR3 is CASSQRGGTYNEQFF. Written as DNA, the CDR3 is TGTGCCAGCAGCCAAAGGGGGGGCACCTACAATGAGCAGTTCTTC.

J is TRBJ1-1 and V is TRBV20-1; D possibly corresponds to TRBD1 (6 bases). Trimming left V 4 bases short and J 1 base short, with 25 bases between. The CDR3 spans 18 residues. Germline CDR1 reads DFQATT; CDR2 reads SNEGSKA (reference sequence). The CDR3 region is CSATRGTRGLIPNTEAFF. The DNA of the CDR3 is TGCAGTGCTACGCGTGGGACACGGGGACTAATTCCGAACACTGAAGCTTTCTTT.